This T cell receptor beta chain was retrieved from a study of shared clonotypes between healthy human individuals. Across the study: There were three CD4 naive, three CD4 memory, two CD8 naive and one CD8 memory plates per donor.

Regarding the study as a whole: Tissue TCR repertoires likely differ from these blood-only repertoires. Sequencing depth was expected to affect clonotype sharing among donors. Naive subsets generally had larger estimated richness than memory subsets.

The table lists this clone with a count of one. What it binds is unknown. This table comes from immunoSEQ multiplex PCR, and its TCRdb copy is limited to in-frame clones, with some not included. The sample has roughly 1,000,000 clones, more than 75% seen once. This sequence was found in a man aged 18 to 30 in good health. Some clones in this sample may be carry-over from other donors' samples. What was sequenced was memory CD4+ T cells from PBMCs. Subset meaning: CD45RA-negative fraction.

In DNA, the CDR3 is TGTGCCAGCACCAAAAACGACCCCGGGCGAACTCAGCCCCAGCATTTT. Its translation is CASTKNDPGRTQPQHF. The genes are TRBV7-9 and TRBJ1-5; no clear D gene. The CDR3 is 16 amino acids. V lost 7 bases, J lost 6 bases, and 22 bases lay in between. CDR1 is SEHNR, CDR2 FQNEAQ, per germline (reference sequence).